Following are 14 T cell receptor beta chains from one sample sequenced in a study of blood T cell repertoires in COVID-19. Clones were read by immunoSEQ multiplex PCR, and TCRdb kept only the in-frame ones, dropping some. There are 120,000 to 150,000 clones in the sample; 85% occur only once, and 3% lies in the top ten. Sequencing was done on a sample of peripheral blood. These receptors all stem from a woman aged 40 to 55 with active or convalescent COVID-19.

The V and J genes are TRBV6-5 and TRBJ2-4, with 8 bases identical to TRBD1. The CDR3 is 14 residues long. The V gene end was trimmed by 6 bases and the J gene end by 0 bases; junction bases not matched to a gene: 1. Germline V gene sequence: CDR1 MNHEY, CDR2 SVGAGI. CDR3 in amino acids: CASRTGVAKNIQYF. CDR3 DNA: TGTGCCAGCAGGACAGGGGTAGCCAAAAACATTCAGTACTTC.

The chain recombines TRBV15 with TRBJ2-1, with 8 positions matching TRBD2. V lost 0 bases to trimming and J lost 2 bases; unmatched junction nucleotides: 6. Looked up from germline, CDR1 is LNHNV and CDR2 is YYDKDF (reference sequence). This CDR3 spans 17 amino acids. The CDR3 DNA is TGTGCCACCAGCAGAGATGAGGCAGCGGGGGCCTACAATGAGCAGTTCTTC. Protein sequence: CATSRDEAAGAYNEQFF.

This rearrangement joins TRBV3-1 (or the pseudogene TRBV3-2) to TRBJ2-7; TRBD2 might be the D (7 bases). Per the germline V gene, CDR1 is LGHDT and CDR2 is YNNKEL (reference sequence). The CDR3 spans 15 residues. Trimming cost V 2 bases and J 5 bases, with 16 bases left between them. CDR3: CASSQNRGARDEQYF. The CDR3, as DNA: TGTGCCAGCAGCCAAAACCGGGGGGCTAGGGACGAGCAGTACTTC.

A remark on this clone: This sample includes further DNA sequences coding for the same CDR3. The rearrangement links TRBV5-5 to TRBJ1-6; 12 nucleotides agree with TRBD1. The CDR3 length is 15 residues. Trimming cost V 3 bases and J 9 bases; bases outside gene matches: 4. The germline gives CDR1 SGHKS, CDR2 YYEKEE (reference sequence). The CDR3 region is CASSWGQGAGSPLHF. In DNA, the CDR3 is TGTGCCAGCAGCTGGGGACAGGGGGCTGGTTCACCCCTCCACTTT. The complete variable domain, with remaining parts taken from reference TRBV5-5 and TRBJ1-6, reads DAGVTQSPTHLIKTRGQQVTLRCSPISGHKSVSWYQQVLGQGPQFIFQYYEKEERGRGNFPDRFSARQFPNYSSELNVNALLLGDSALYLCASSWGQGAGSPLHFGNGTRLTVT.

The chain carries TRBV5-4 and TRBJ2-2; possibly TRBD2 for D (6 bases). CDR3 length: 15 residues. Trimming shortened V by 2 bases and J by 4 bases, and 12 bases separated the two germline ends. Looked up from germline, CDR1 is SGHNT and CDR2 is YYREEE (reference sequence). The CDR3: CASSFLGGPTGELFF. CDR3 sequence (DNA): TGTGCCAGCAGCTTTCTAGGAGGGCCCACCGGGGAGCTGTTTTTT.

The V gene is TRBV5-1, the J gene TRBJ2-1; the match to TRBD1 covers 10 bases. This CDR3 comprises 13 residues. V gave up 4 bases and J gave up 12 bases; unmatched junction bases: 7. Germline V gene data show CDR1 as SGHRS and CDR2 as YFSETQ. The DNA of the CDR3 is TGCGCCAGCAGCGCGGACAGGGGGTCCGGGCAGTTCTTC. This translates into CASSADRGSGQFF.

This chain connects TRBV19 to TRBJ1-1; the match to TRBD1 covers 7 bases. The V and J ends lost 8 bases and 0 bases, in that order; junction bases with no gene match: 9. Germline V gives CDR1 LNHDA, CDR2 SQIVND (reference sequence). There are 15 residues in the CDR3. CDR3 loop: CASSAIQGMNTEAFF. The CDR3 bases are TGTGCCAGTTCTGCAATACAGGGGATGAACACTGAAGCTTTCTTT.

The chain employs TRBV28 and TRBJ1-4; 8 positions agree with TRBD1. J was trimmed by 2 bases and V by 7 bases; bases with no gene match: 6. Germline-derived CDR1 and CDR2 are MDHEN and SYDVKM. CDR3 size: 15 residues. The CDR3, as DNA: TGTGCCAGCACAGGGGGCCGTTCGACTAATGAAAAACTGTTTTTT. Translated, it gives CASTGGRSTNEKLFF. The complete variable domain, with remaining parts taken from reference TRBV28 and TRBJ1-4, reads DVKVTQSSRYLVKRTGEKVFLECVQDMDHENMFWYRQDPGLGLRLIYFSYDVKMKEKGDIPEGYSVSREKKERFSLILESASTNQTSMYLCASTGGRSTNEKLFFGSGTQLSVL.

The chain carries TRBV25-1 and TRBJ1-1; D call uncertain. Germline V gene lookup returns CDR1 MGHDK and CDR2 SYGVNS. CDR3 length equals 13 residues. Trimming left V 3 bases short and J 3 bases short, with 8 bases between. The CDR3 here is CASSEPRDTEAFF. The CDR3 DNA is TGTGCCAGCAGTGAGCCCCGGGACACTGAAGCTTTCTTT.

This chain joins TRBV27 and TRBJ2-7, with 7 bases that match TRBD2. The CDR3 is made up of 14 amino acids. V dropped 2 bases and J dropped 3; count of bases not matched to a gene: 4. In germline, CDR1 is MNHEY, CDR2 SMNVEV (reference sequence). The chain's CDR3 is CASSLAGDIYEQYF. The CDR3 nucleotides are TGTGCCAGCAGTTTAGCGGGAGATATCTACGAGCAGTACTTC.

For the CDR3, the DNA is TGTGCCTGGACCTCTCCGAAGCCTGAAGCTTTCTTT. Its protein is CAWTSPKPEAFF. V gene TRBV30 combines with J gene TRBJ1-1; no reliable D call. This CDR3 spans 12 amino acids. CDR1 is GTSNPN, CDR2 SVGIG, per germline (reference sequence). Trimming shortened V by 4 bases and J by 6 bases, and 12 bases separated the two germline ends.

The chain links TRBV4-1 to TRBJ2-3; 7 bases match TRBD1. Germline V gene sequence: CDR1 MGHRA, CDR2 YSYEKL. The CDR3 sequence is 17 residues long. The J segment lost 2 bases and the V segment lost 0 bases, leaving 8 bases of the junction unmatched. CDR3 coding DNA: TGCGCCAGCAGCCAAGATGCTACAGGGGCACTCACAGATACGCAGTATTTT. Amino acid sequence: CASSQDATGALTDTQYF.

CDR3 DNA sequence: TGTGCCAGTAGTATCTGGGGGGGTGGATCACCCCTCCACTTT. Its translation: CASSIWGGGSPLHF. V and J are TRBV19 and TRBJ1-6; the D gene is possibly TRBD1 (5 bases). The CDR3 extends over 14 amino acids. The V end lost 3 bases, the J end lost 10 bases, and 13 bases lay between the germline ends. Germline loops: CDR1 LNHDA, CDR2 SQIVND (reference sequence). Based on the CDR3 plus reference TRBV19 and TRBJ1-6, the full variable domain is DGGITQSPKYLFRKEGQNVTLSCEQNLNHDAMYWYRQDPGQGLRLIYYSQIVNDFQKGDIAEGYSVSREKKESFPLTVTSAQKNPTAFYLCASSIWGGGSPLHFGNGTRLTVT.

This clone has only a few counts. V gene TRBV6-5 combines with J gene TRBJ1-1; no definite D call. CDR1 MNHEY and CDR2 SVGAGI come from the germline V gene. V lost 5 bases to trimming and J lost 3 bases, with 10 bases between them. The CDR3 is 13 amino acids. Here the CDR3 reads CASSLVRDTEAFF. CDR3 coding DNA: TGTGCCAGCAGTCTGGTTAGAGACACTGAAGCTTTCTTT.